The 7 T cell receptor beta chains below come from one sample, sequenced in a study of T cell responses to AZD1222 COVID-19 vaccine. The assay was immunoSEQ multiplex PCR, and TCRdb's table has in-frame clones only and misses some. The sample shows tens of thousands of clones, 84% of them seen only once. Sample: peripheral blood, taken on day 0 of AZD1222 vaccination. These receptors were collected from an adult in good health.

The chain is built from TRBV11-2 and TRBJ1-1, with TRBD1 identical over 7 bases. This CDR3 region has 15 residues. Trimming cost V 2 bases and J 1 base; bases outside gene matches: 4. Germline CDR1 SGHAT, CDR2 FQNNGV. The CDR3 DNA reads TGTGCCAGCAGCTTAAGGGCAGGGGGGAACACTGAAGCTTTCTTT. Translation gives CASSLRAGGNTEAFF.

V is TRBV29-1 and J is TRBJ2-1, with D possibly being TRBD1 or TRBD2 (6 bases each). Trimming removed 8 bases from V and 0 bases from J, with 26 bases in between. Germline V lookup: CDR1 SQVTM, CDR2 ANQGSEA. CDR3 length: 18 residues. CDR3 region: CSYPGSGAWDSSYNEQFF. CDR3 nucleotide sequence: TGCAGCTACCCGGGGTCGGGGGCTTGGGATAGCTCCTACAATGAGCAGTTCTTC.

The gene calls are TRBV5-1 and TRBJ2-5; D unclear. Trimming stripped 4 bases from V and 3 bases from J, with 10 bases between. CDR3 length: 13 residues. Germline CDR1 SGHRS, CDR2 YFSETQ. Here the CDR3 DNA reads TGCGCCAGCAGCCGATTAGTTGAAGAGACCCAGTACTTC. As protein: CASSRLVEETQYF.

This chain links TRBV21-1 with TRBJ1-6; the D segment call TRBD1 is taken from the table without a DNA check. TRBV21-1 counts as a pseudogene. The CDR3 runs to 16 residues. The CDR3 loop reads CASSKDAQGNRAPLHF. As DNA, the CDR3 is TGTGCCAGCAGCAAAGACGCACAGGGCAACAGGGCTCCCCTCCACTTT.

There are a few counts of this clone. The V gene is TRBV18, the J gene TRBJ2-3, with 12 positions matching TRBD2. V lost 6 bases, J lost 4 bases, and 5 bases stayed unmatched. The length of the CDR3 is 15 residues. The V gene's germline CDR1 is KGHSH and CDR2 LQKENI. The CDR3 loop is CASSLLAGGADTQYF. The DNA for the CDR3 is TGTGCCAGCTCCCTACTAGCGGGGGGTGCAGATACGCAGTATTTT.

The chain carries TRBV11-1 and TRBJ2-2; 13 nucleotides match TRBD2. V dropped 4 bases and J dropped 5; count of bases not matched to a gene: 1. CDR1 and CDR2 (germline): SGHAT, FQDESV (reference sequence). The CDR3 runs to 15 residues. This CDR3 is CASSSGLAGTGELFF. The DNA of the CDR3 is TGTGCCAGCAGCTCGGGACTAGCGGGGACCGGGGAGCTGTTTTTT.

The gene calls are TRBV15 and TRBJ1-3; D perhaps matches TRBD1 (6 bases). Between the trimmed V and J ends, which lost 5 bases and 4 bases, there was a span of 24 bases. The CDR3 has 18 amino acids. The germline V gene encodes CDR1 LNHNV and CDR2 YYDKDF (reference sequence). CDR3 coding DNA: TGTGCCACCAGCCCCGGATCTAGGCCAGGGGTGTCGGGAAACACCATATATTTT. Translating gives CATSPGSRPGVSGNTIYF.